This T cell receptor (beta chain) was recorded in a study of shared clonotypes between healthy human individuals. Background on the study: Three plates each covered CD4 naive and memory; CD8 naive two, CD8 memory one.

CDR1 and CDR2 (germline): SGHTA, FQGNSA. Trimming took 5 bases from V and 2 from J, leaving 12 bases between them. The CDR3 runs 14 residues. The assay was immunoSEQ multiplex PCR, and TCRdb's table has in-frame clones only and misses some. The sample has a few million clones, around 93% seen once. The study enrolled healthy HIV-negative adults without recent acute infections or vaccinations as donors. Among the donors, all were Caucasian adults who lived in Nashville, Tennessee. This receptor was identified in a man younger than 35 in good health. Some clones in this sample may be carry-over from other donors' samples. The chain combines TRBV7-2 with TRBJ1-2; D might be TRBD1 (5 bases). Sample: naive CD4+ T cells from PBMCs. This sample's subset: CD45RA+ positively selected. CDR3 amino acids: CASSPTPGNYGYTF. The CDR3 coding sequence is TGTGCCAGCAGCCCCACACCAGGGAACTATGGCTACACCTTC. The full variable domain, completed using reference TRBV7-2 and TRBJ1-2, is GAGVSQSPSNKVTEKGKDVELRCDPISGHTALYWYRQSLGQGLEFLIYFQGNSAPDKSGLPSDRFSAERTGGSVSTLTIQRTQQEDSAVYLCASSPTPGNYGYTFGSGTRLTVV.